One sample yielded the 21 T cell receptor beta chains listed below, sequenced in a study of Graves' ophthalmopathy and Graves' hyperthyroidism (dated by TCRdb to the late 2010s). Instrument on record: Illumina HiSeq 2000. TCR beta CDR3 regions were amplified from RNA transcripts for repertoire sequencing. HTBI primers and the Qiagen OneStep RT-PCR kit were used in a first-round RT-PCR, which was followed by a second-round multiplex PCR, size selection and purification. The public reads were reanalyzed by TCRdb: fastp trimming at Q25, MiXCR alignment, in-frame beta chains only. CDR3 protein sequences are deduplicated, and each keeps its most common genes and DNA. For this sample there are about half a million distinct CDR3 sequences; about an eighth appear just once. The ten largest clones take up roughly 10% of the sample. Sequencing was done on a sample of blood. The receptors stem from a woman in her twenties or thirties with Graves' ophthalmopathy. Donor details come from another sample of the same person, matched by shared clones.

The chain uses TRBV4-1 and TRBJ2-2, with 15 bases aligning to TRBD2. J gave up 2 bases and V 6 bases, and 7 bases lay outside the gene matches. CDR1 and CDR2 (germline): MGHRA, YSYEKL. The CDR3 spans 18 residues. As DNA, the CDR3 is TGCGCCAGCAGAGGGACTAGCGGGGGGTATCCCAACACCGGGGAGCTGTTTTTT. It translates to CASRGTSGGYPNTGELFF.

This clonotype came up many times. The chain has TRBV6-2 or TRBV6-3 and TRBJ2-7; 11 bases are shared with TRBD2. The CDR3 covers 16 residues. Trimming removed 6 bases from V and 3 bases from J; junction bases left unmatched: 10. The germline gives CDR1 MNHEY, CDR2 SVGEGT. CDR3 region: CASSSEGTSGSYEQYF. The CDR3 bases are TGTGCCAGCAGCTCGGAAGGAACTAGCGGGAGCTACGAGCAGTACTTC.

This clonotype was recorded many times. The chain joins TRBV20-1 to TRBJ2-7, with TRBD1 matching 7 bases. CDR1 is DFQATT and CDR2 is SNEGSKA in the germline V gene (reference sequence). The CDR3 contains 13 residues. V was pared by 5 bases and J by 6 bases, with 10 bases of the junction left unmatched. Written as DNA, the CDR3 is TGCAGTGCTCGCGACAGGGTATGGGGCGAGCAGTACTTC. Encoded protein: CSARDRVWGEQYF.

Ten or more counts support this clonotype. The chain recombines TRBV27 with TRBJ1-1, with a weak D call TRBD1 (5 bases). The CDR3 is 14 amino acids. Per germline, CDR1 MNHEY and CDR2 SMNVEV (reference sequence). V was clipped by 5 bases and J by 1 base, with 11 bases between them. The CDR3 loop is CASSIRQKNTEAFF. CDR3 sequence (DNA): TGTGCCAGCAGTATAAGACAGAAGAACACTGAAGCTTTCTTT.

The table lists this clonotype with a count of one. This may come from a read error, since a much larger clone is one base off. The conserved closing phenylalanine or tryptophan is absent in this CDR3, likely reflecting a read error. CDR3 coding DNA: TGCAGTGCCCGGGGGGGCCGATTAAAGCAGTACTAC. Translation gives CSARGGRLKQYY. This chain joins TRBV20-1 and TRBJ2-7; 8 bases map to TRBD2. After removal of 6 bases from V and 8 bases from J, the junction contained 9 bases not matched to a gene. The CDR3 is 12 amino acids. CDR1 and CDR2 (germline): DFQATT, SNEGSKA (reference sequence).

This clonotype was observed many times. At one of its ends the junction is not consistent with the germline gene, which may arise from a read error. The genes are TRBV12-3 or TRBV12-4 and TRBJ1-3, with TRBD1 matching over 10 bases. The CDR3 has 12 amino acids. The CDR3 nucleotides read TGTGCCAGCAGCTTGACCGGGACAGGGGAAGATTTT. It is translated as CASSLTGTGEDF.

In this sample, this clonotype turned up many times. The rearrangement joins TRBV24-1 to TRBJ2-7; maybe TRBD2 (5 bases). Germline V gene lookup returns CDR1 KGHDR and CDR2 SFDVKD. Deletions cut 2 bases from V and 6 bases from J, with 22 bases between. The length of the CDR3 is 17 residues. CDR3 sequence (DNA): TGTGCCACCAGTGATTCGAAGACTCCCGGAGGCCCCGGCGAGCAGTACTTC. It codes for CATSDSKTPGGPGEQYF.

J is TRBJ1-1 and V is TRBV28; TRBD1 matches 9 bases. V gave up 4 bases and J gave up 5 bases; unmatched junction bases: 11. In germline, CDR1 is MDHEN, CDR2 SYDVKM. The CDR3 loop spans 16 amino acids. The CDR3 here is CASSSPGQGGRTEAFF. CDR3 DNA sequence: TGTGCCAGCAGTTCTCCGGGACAGGGAGGTCGGACTGAAGCTTTCTTT.

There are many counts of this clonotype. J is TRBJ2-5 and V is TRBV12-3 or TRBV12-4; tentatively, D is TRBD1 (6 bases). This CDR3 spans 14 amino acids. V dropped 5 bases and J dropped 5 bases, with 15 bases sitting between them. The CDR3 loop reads CASSRSTGFETQYF. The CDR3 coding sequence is TGTGCCAGCAGTCGATCCACAGGGTTTGAGACCCAGTACTTC.

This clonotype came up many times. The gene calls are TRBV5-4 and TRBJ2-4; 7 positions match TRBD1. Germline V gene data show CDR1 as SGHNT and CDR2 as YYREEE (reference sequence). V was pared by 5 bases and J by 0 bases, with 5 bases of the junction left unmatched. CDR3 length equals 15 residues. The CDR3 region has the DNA TGTGCCAGCAGTGGGGACAGCCTAGCCAAAAACATTCAGTACTTC. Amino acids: CASSGDSLAKNIQYF.

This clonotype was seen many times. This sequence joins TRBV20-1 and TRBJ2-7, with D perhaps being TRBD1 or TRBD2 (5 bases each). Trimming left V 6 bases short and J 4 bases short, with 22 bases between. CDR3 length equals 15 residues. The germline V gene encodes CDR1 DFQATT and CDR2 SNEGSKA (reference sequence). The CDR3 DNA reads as TGCAGTGCAATTCCTCTAGCTTGGGGCGCATACGAGCAGTACTTC. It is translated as CSAIPLAWGAYEQYF.

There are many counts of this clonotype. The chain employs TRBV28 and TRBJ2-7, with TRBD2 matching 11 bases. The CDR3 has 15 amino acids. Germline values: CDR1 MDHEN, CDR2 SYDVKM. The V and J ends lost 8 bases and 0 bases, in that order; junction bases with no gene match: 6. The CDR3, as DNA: TGTGCCAGCTTTCCTAGCGGGAGGAGCTCCTACGAGCAGTACTTC. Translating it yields CASFPSGRSSYEQYF. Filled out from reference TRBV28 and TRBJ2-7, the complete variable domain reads DVKVTQSSRYLVKRTGEKVFLECVQDMDHENMFWYRQDPGLGLRLIYFSYDVKMKEKGDIPEGYSVSREKKERFSLILESASTNQTSMYLCASFPSGRSSYEQYFGPGTRLTVT.

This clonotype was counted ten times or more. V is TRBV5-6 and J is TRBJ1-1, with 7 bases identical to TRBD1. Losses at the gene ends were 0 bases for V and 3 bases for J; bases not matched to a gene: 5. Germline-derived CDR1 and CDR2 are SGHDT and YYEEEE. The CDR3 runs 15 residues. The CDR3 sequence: CASSLVTGPDTEAFF. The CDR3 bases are TGTGCCAGCAGCTTGGTGACAGGGCCAGACACTGAAGCTTTCTTT.

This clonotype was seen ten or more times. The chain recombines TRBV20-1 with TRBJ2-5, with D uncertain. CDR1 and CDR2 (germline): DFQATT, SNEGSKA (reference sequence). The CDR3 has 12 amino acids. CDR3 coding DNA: TGCAGCGCCTTTGGCATTCAAGAGACCCAGTACTTC. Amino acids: CSAFGIQETQYF.

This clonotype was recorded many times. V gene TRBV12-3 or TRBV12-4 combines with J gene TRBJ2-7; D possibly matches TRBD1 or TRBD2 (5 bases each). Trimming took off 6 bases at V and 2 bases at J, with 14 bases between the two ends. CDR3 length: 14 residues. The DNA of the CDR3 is TGTGCCAGCAGCCCACCCGGGACGACCTACGAGCAGTACTTC. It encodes CASSPPGTTYEQYF.

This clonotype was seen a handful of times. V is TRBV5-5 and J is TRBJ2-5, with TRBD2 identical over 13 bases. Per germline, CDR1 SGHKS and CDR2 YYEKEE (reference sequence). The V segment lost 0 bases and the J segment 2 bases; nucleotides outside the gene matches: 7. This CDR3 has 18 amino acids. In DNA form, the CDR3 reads TGTGCCAGCAGCTTGGGGGGGGGACTAGCGGGGTTACAAGAGACCCAGTACTTC. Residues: CASSLGGGLAGLQETQYF.

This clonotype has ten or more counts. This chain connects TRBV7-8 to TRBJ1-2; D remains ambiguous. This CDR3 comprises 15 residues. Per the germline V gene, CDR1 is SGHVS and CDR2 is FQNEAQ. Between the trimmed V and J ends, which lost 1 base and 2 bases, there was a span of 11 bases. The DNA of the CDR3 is TGTGCCAGCAGCTTAGAAAGGGTTTCCAACTATGGCTACACCTTC. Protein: CASSLERVSNYGYTF.

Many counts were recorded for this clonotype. In DNA, the CDR3 is TGTGCCAGCAAGCGGGGGATAATAGGCGCTGAAGCTTTCTTT. It encodes CASKRGIIGAEAFF. The chain links TRBV6-5 to TRBJ1-1; D possibly corresponds to TRBD1 (5 bases). V gave up 7 bases and J gave up 6 bases, with 18 bases separating them. The CDR3 spans 14 residues. Germline V gene sequence: CDR1 MNHEY, CDR2 SVGAGI.

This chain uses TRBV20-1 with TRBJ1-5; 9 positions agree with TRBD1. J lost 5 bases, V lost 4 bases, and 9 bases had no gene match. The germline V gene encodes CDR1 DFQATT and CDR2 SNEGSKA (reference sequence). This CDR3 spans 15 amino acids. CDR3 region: CSATPTGGADQPQHF. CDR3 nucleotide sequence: TGCAGTGCTACACCGACAGGGGGTGCGGATCAGCCCCAGCATTTT.

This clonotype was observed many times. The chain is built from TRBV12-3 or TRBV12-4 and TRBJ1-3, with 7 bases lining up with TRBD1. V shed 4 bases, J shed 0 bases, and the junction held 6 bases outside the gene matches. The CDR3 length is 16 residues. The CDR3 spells CASSWDSLHSGNTIYF. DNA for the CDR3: TGTGCCAGCAGTTGGGACAGCTTACACTCTGGAAACACCATATATTTT.

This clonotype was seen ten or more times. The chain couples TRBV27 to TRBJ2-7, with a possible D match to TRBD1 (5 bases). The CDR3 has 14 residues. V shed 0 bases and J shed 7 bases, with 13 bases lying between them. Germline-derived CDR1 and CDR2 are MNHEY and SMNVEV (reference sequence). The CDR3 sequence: CASSLSFGAREQYF. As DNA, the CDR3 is TGTGCCAGCAGTTTATCGTTTGGGGCGCGGGAGCAGTACTTC.